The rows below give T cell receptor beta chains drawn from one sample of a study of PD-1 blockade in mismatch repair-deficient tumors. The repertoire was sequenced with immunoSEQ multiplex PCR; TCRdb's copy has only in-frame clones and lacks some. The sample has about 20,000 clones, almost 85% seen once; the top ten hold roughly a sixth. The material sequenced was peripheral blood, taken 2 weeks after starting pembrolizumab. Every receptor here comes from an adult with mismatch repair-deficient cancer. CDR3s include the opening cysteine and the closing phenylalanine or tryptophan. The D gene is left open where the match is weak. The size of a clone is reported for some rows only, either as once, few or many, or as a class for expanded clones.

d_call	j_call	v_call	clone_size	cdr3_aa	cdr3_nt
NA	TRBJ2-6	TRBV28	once	CASSPFGADSGANVLTF	TGTGCCAGCAGTCCCTTTGGGGCGGACTCTGGGGCCAACGTCCTGACTTTC
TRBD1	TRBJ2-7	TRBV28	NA	CASNEGASREQYF	TGTGCCAGCAACGAGGGGGCGTCCCGCGAGCAGTACTTC
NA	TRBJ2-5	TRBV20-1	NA	CSARKGETQYF	TGCAGTGCTAGGAAGGGGGAGACCCAGTACTTC
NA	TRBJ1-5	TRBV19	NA	CASSIGHSNQPQHF	TGTGCCAGTAGTATAGGGCACAGCAATCAGCCCCAGCATTTT
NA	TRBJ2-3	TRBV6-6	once	CASWASVQDTQYF	TGTGCCAGCTGGGCTAGCGTTCAAGATACGCAGTATTTT
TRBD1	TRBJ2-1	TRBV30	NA	CAWSVQGGPYNEQFF	TGTGCCTGGAGTGTACAAGGGGGCCCCTACAATGAGCAGTTCTTC
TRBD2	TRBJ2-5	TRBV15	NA	CATSRETSGSFGETQYF	TGTGCCACCAGCAGAGAGACTAGCGGGAGTTTCGGAGAGACCCAGTACTTC
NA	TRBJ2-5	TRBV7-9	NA	CASNMGRGLATQETQYF	TGTGCCAGCAACATGGGACGAGGGCTAGCGACCCAAGAGACCCAGTACTTC
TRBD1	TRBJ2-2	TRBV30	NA	CAWSGWGQGVFRSIGELFF	TGTGCCTGGAGTGGTTGGGGACAGGGGGTTTTTAGGTCGATCGGGGAGCTGTTTTTT
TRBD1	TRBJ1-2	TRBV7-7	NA	CEEQGQGYGYTF	TGTGAAGAACAGGGGCAAGGCTATGGCTACACCTTC
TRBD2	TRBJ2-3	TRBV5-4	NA	CASRGGSGADTQYF	TGTGCCAGCAGAGGCGGGAGTGGCGCAGATACGCAGTATTTT
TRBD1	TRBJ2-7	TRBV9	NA	CASSRQGGYEQYF	TGTGCCAGCAGCCGACAGGGGGGCTACGAGCAGTACTTC
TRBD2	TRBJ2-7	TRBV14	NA	CASSLGLAGEQYF	TGTGCCAGCAGCCTCGGACTAGCGGGAGAGCAGTACTTC
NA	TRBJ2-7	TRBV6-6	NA	CASSYPGRRGSYEQYF	TGTGCCAGCAGTTACCCGGGGAGAAGGGGGAGCTACGAGCAGTACTTC
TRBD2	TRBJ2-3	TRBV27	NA	CASRGTSGSRADTQYF	TGTGCCAGCAGAGGGACTAGCGGGAGTCGCGCAGATACGCAGTATTTT
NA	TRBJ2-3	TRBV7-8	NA	CASSLYVGLPDTQYF	TGTGCCAGCAGCTTATATGTGGGATTGCCAGATACGCAGTATTTT
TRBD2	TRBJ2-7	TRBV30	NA	CAWRSGGRDTYEQYF	TGTGCCTGGAGGTCGGGCGGGAGAGACACCTACGAGCAGTACTTC